This T cell receptor (beta chain) derives from a study of radiation and T cells in renal cell carcinoma. Whole-study context: Nephrectomy followed 15 Gy stereotactic body radiation by 4 weeks.

As for this clone: Antigen: not known.

Time point here: baseline pretreatment blood. The treatment denotes: 15 Gy SBRT to primary tumor, nephrectomy 4 weeks later. The tumor was a clear cell renal cell carcinoma. Profiled with immunoSEQ multiplex PCR; TCRdb holds only in-frame clones, not every one. The table has about 49,000 clones, about 80% seen once; the top ten hold under 35%. CDR3 length equals 14 residues. Germline loops: CDR1 LNHDA, CDR2 SQIVND (reference sequence). Between the trimmed V and J ends, which lost 3 bases and 1 base, there was a span of 9 bases. Study-level results: In blood, top tumor clones expanded by 2 weeks, shrinking by 4.

This receptor was obtained from a woman in her 70s with renal cell carcinoma. The sequencing here drew on blood, taken from a patient whose treatment included radiotherapy and nephrectomy. V usage is TRBV19 and J usage is TRBJ1-1; TRBD1 is a possible D gene (5 bases). For the CDR3, the DNA is TGTGCCAGTAGTATCGGACACGCGAACACTGAAGCTTTCTTT. The encoded protein is CASSIGHANTEAFF.